This entry is about one T cell receptor (beta chain). This entry comes from a study of shared clonotypes between healthy human individuals. The ends lost 8 bases at V and 8 bases at J; junction bases unmatched: 8. This CDR3 has 13 residues. Germline CDR1 is SGHTA and CDR2 is FQGNSA. Sequencing was performed with immunoSEQ multiplex PCR; in TCRdb, only in-frame clones are kept and a portion is missing. This sample has around 2.1 million clones, with 90% to 96% found just once. This sequence was found in a man aged 18 to 35 in good health. This chain connects TRBV7-2 to TRBJ1-2; 10 positions match TRBD1. Sample: naive CD4+ T cells sorted from blood. Subset reported: CD45RA+ positively selected. The CDR3 loop reads CASVGTGALGYTF. The CDR3 DNA is TGTGCCAGCGTGGGGACAGGGGCTCTCGGCTACACCTTC.